This T cell receptor beta chain was retrieved from a study of cytomegalovirus exposure and HLA in healthy donors. Study conclusions and caveats: In an earlier analysis, productive rearrangement rates for most beta V segments clustered near 87% or 30%. Generally TCR sequences proved uncommon, though certain public TCRs appeared in numerous donors. The authors confirmed in vitro that three CMV-associated chains were specific for CMV antigens.

As for the donors, each was a healthy bone marrow donor. This clone was seen once. What it binds is not known. The PCR was carried out with 60 Vbeta primers and 13 Jbeta primers. Data came from immunoSEQ multiplex PCR; TCRdb stores just in-frame clones and leaves some out. The top ten hold 5.5% to 7% of the sample, which has 65,000 to 70,000 clones, just over 75% seen once. The CDR3 is made up of 15 amino acids. Per germline, CDR1 SGHAT and CDR2 FQNNGV. V dropped 4 bases and J dropped 8; count of bases not matched to a gene: 9. This sequence joins TRBV11-2 and TRBJ2-1; the match to TRBD2 covers 9 bases. Sequencing input: PBMCs. The receptor comes from a man aged 45-60 years in good health and CMV-seronegative. CDR3 sequence (DNA): TGTGCCAGCAGCTCTAGCGGGACCCGATCTGATGAGCAGTTCTTC. The encoded protein is CASSSSGTRSDEQFF.